Presented here are 10 T cell receptor beta chains from one specimen sequenced in a study of cytomegalovirus exposure and HLA in healthy donors. With 60 Vbeta and 13 Jbeta primers, the PCR was carried out. Here immunoSEQ multiplex PCR was the method, and the copy in TCRdb shows in-frame clones only, minus some. The repertoire holds more than 150,000 clones, with around 81% as singletons. Sequences were obtained from PBMCs. These receptors were taken from a woman aged 25-40 years in good health and CMV-seronegative.

To note about this clone: Its ends do not fully match the called genes, so a read error is possible. The chain couples TRBV7-9 to TRBJ1-3; D is ambiguous. The CDR3 is made up of 15 amino acids. From germline, CDR1 is SEHNR and CDR2 FQNEAQ (reference sequence). Written as DNA, the CDR3 is TGTTCCAGCAGCCGGGCCGGGAACTCTGGAAACACCATATATTTT. Amino acid sequence: CSSSRAGNSGNTIYF.

The chain has TRBV7-2 and TRBJ1-5; 10 nucleotides line up with TRBD1. Trimming took 3 bases from V and 2 from J; bases not matched to a gene: 1. This CDR3 contains 15 residues. Germline loops: CDR1 SGHTA, CDR2 FQGNSA. The CDR3: CASSLGTGGNQPQHF. The CDR3 coding sequence is TGTGCCAGCAGCTTGGGGACAGGGGGCAATCAGCCCCAGCATTTT.

The V gene is TRBV20-1, the J gene TRBJ1-6; no clear D. This CDR3 is 11 amino acids long. Trimming cost V 3 bases and J 13 bases, with 10 bases left between them. Germline V gene data show CDR1 as DFQATT and CDR2 as SNEGSKA (reference sequence). CDR3 sequence reads: CSARMSVPLHF. CDR3 coding DNA: TGCAGTGCTAGGATGAGCGTTCCCCTCCACTTT.

The chain couples TRBV29-1 to TRBJ2-2, with 10 bases fitting TRBD1. V shed 2 bases, J shed 7 bases, and the junction held 7 bases outside the gene matches. CDR3 size: 15 residues. Germline assignment: CDR1 SQVTM and CDR2 ANQGSEA. The CDR3 coding sequence is TGCAGCGTTGAATGGGGACAGGGGTTTAACGGGGAGCTGTTTTTT. It yields the protein CSVEWGQGFNGELFF.

The chain combines TRBV28 with TRBJ1-1, with 7 bases that match TRBD1. Germline trimming cut 7 bases from V and 11 bases from J; bases unmatched to any gene: 13. The CDR3 sequence is 13 residues long. Germline CDR1 reads MDHEN; CDR2 reads SYDVKM. The CDR3, as DNA: TGTGCCAGCATTTCTCTCGACAGGGTGGAGGCTTTCTTT. Translating it yields CASISLDRVEAFF.

This chain uses TRBV4-3 with TRBJ1-4; D gene uncertain. In germline, CDR1 is LGHNA, CDR2 YSLEER. Trimming took 4 bases from V and 2 from J, leaving 8 bases between them. This CDR3 spans 14 amino acids. The DNA of the CDR3 is TGCGCCAGCAGCCCCACCGGGACTAATGAAAAACTGTTTTTT. This translates into CASSPTGTNEKLFF.

This clone was counted a few times. This chain uses TRBV28 with TRBJ1-2, with a tentative D call TRBD1 (5 bases). Germline V gene data show CDR1 as MDHEN and CDR2 as SYDVKM. The CDR3 has 14 residues. Trimming pared 3 bases from V and 4 bases from J, leaving 12 bases between. CDR3 in DNA: TGTGCCAGCAGTTTGGGTCAGGGAACCTATGGCTACACCTTC. Protein product: CASSLGQGTYGYTF.

For this clone: Other nucleotide sequences from this sample produce the same CDR3. This chain links TRBV19 with TRBJ2-1; D uncertain. Germline CDR1 LNHDA, CDR2 SQIVND (reference sequence). Trimming cost V 3 bases and J 0 bases, with 9 bases left between them. CDR3 length: 15 residues. The CDR3 DNA sequence: TGTGCCAGTAGTATCGCACGGAGCTCCTACAATGAGCAGTTCTTC. Protein sequence: CASSIARSSYNEQFF.

The chain links TRBV9 to TRBJ2-3, with D possibly TRBD2 on 6 matching bases. Germline lookup yields CDR1 SGDLS and CDR2 YYNGEE. Trimming cost V 4 bases and J 1 base, with 10 bases left between them. The CDR3 has 14 residues. The CDR3 DNA is TGTGCCAGCAGCCCGGACTACGGCACAGATACGCAGTATTTT. This codes for CASSPDYGTDTQYF.

The rearrangement joins TRBV5-8 to TRBJ2-1, with 9 bases aligning to TRBD2. The CDR3 runs to 15 residues. Germline V gene data show CDR1 as SGHTS and CDR2 as YDEGEE. V shed 0 bases and J 8 bases; nucleotides not matched to a gene: 6. The CDR3 sequence: CASSLVREGRDEQFF. CDR3 nucleotide sequence: TGTGCCAGCAGCTTGGTGCGGGAGGGCAGGGATGAGCAGTTCTTC.